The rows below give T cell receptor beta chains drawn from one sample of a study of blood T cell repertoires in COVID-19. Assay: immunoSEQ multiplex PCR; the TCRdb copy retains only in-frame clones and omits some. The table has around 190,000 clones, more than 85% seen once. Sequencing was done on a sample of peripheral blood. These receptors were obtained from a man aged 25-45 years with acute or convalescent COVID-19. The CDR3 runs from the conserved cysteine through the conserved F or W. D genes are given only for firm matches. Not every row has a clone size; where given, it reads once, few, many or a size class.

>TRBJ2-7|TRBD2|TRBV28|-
TGTGCCAGCAGCTGGACTAGCTATTCTGTCTACGAGCAGTACTTC
CASSWTSYSVYEQYF
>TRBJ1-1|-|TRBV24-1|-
TGTGCCACCAGAAATTCAGGGGTTGGCACTGAAGCTTTCTTT
CATRNSGVGTEAFF
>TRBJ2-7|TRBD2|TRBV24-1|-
TGTGCCACCCCTAGCGGGAGGCACGAGCAGTACTTC
CATPSGRHEQYF
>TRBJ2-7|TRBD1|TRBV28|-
TGTGCCAGCAGTTGGGGGGACAGGGGCACCTACGAGCAGTACTTC
CASSWGDRGTYEQYF
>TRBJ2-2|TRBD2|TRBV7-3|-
TGTGCCAGCAAGCGGGAGGGAAACACCGGGGAGCTGTTTTTT
CASKREGNTGELFF
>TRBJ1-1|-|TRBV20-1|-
TGCAGTGCTAGAGTACAGTCCGCTTTCTTT
CSARVQSAFF
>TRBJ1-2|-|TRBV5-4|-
TGTGCCAGCAGCCACGGGACTTCAAAGGGCTATGGCTACACCTTC
CASSHGTSKGYGYTF
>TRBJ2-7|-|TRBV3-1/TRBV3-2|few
TGTGCCAGCAGCCCCCAGGGACTGAATCCCTACGAGCAGTACTTC
CASSPQGLNPYEQYF
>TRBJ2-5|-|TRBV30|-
TGTGCCTGGAGTGCAACTAGAGAGGAGACCCAGTACTTC
CAWSATREETQYF
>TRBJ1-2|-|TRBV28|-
TGTGCCAGCAGTTTGCCTACAGGGAGAGGCTACACCTTC
CASSLPTGRGYTF
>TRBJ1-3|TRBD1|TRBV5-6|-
TGTGCCAGCAGCCCGGACAGGGCTGGAAACACCATATATTTT
CASSPDRAGNTIYF
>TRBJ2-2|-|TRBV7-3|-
TGTGCCAGCAGCTTAACGGTCGGCAGGGGCACCGGGGAGCTGTTTTTT
CASSLTVGRGTGELFF
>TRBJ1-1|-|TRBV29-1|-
TGCAGCGTCGTCGGGGATTTGACTGAAGCTTTCTTT
CSVVGDLTEAFF
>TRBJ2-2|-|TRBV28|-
TGTGCCAGCAGTTCCTCGGACGGACTAATGAACACCGGGGAGCTGTTTTTT
CASSSSDGLMNTGELFF
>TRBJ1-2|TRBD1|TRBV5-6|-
TGTGCCAGCAGCTTGGCCTTCTACAGGGGTTATGGCTACACCTTC
CASSLAFYRGYGYTF
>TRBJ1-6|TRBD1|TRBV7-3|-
TGTGCCAGCAGCTCACAGGGGGTACGGTCACCCCTCCACTTT
CASSSQGVRSPLHF
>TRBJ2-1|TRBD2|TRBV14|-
TGTGCCAGCAGCGGGACTAGCGGGAGGGCCAATGAGCAGTTCTTC
CASSGTSGRANEQFF
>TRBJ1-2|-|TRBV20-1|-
TGCAGTGCTATAACCCGCGGTGACTACACCTTC
CSAITRGDYTF
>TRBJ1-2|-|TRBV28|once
TGTGCCAGCAGATCCAGACAGTCTAACTATGGCTACACCTTC
CASRSRQSNYGYTF
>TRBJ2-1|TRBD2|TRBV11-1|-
TGTGCCAGCAGCTGGGAGCGGGGCCTCTACAATGAGCAGTTCTTC
CASSWERGLYNEQFF
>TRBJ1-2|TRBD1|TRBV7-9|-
TGTGCCAGCAGCTTAGGGGACAGGGGGTATGGCTACACCTTC
CASSLGDRGYGYTF
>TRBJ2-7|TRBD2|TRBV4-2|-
TGTGCCAGCAGCCAAGATCTAGCGGGAGCCTACGAGCAGTACTTC
CASSQDLAGAYEQYF
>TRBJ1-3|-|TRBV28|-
TGTGCCAGCAGTTTATTTGAGTTGTCTGGAAACACCATATATTTT
CASSLFELSGNTIYF
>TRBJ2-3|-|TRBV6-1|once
TGTGCCAGCAGTGTCGACACCTACAGTAGCACAGATACGCAGTATTTT
CASSVDTYSSTDTQYF
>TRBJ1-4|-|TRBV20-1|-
TGCAGTGCTAGTCCTACGGTAGAAGAAAAACTGTTTTTT
CSASPTVEEKLFF
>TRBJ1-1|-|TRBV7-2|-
TGTGCCAGCAGCTTAGCCGGCAGGATGAACACTGAAGCTTTCTTT
CASSLAGRMNTEAFF
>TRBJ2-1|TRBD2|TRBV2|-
TGTGCCAGCAGGCCCAGGACTAGCGGGAGTGCCAATGAGCAGTTCTTC
CASRPRTSGSANEQFF
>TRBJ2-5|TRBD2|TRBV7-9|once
TGTGCCAGCAGCTACGACGGACACCGGGAGGGTTGGGCGACCCAGTACTTC
CASSYDGHREGWATQYF
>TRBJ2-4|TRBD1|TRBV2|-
TGTGCCAGCAGTGACCAACAGGGGGTGCACATTCAGTACTTC
CASSDQQGVHIQYF
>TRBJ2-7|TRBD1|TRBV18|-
TGTGCCAGCTCACCATACCGGGACAGGGTCCTCTACGAGCAGTACTTC
CASSPYRDRVLYEQYF
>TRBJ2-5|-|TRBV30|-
TGTGCCTGGAGTGTAGACTATTCCCAAGAGACCCAGTACTTC
CAWSVDYSQETQYF
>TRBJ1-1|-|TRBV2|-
TGTGCCAGCTGTAGTCTCATGAACACTGAAGCTTTCTTT
CASCSLMNTEAFF
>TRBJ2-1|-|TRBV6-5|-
TGTGCCAGCAGCCCCCGGACAGCCAATGAGCAGTTCTTC
CASSPRTANEQFF
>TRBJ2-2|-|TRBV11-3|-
TGTGCCAGCAGCCATGACACCGGGGAGCTGTTTTTT
CASSHDTGELFF
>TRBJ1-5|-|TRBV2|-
TGTGCCACAAACAGGGAATCGGATCAGCCCCAGCATTTT
CATNRESDQPQHF
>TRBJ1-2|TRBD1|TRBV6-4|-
TGTGCCAGCGAGGAGGGGAGAGACAGGGACAAGATGTATGATGGCTACACCTTC
CASEEGRDRDKMYDGYTF
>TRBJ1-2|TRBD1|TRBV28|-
TGTGCCAGCAGACCGGCCCGACAGGGGGCGGCGGGGGGCTACACCTTC
CASRPARQGAAGGYTF
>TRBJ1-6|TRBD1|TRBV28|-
TGTGCCAGCAGTTCTGGGGACAGAGGGAATTCACCCCTCCACTTT
CASSSGDRGNSPLHF
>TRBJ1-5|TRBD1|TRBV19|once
TGTGCCAGTACCGTAGACAGGGTTGGCCAGCCCCAGCATTTT
CASTVDRVGQPQHF
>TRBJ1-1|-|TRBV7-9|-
TGTGCCAGCAGCTCCGGGATGAACACTGAAGCTTTCTTT
CASSSGMNTEAFF
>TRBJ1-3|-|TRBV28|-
TGTGCCAGCAGTTTCCGGCCGGGAACCGGAAACACCATATATTTT
CASSFRPGTGNTIYF
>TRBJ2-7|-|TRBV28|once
TGTGCCAGCAGTTTGACCCAGGGTTACGAGCAGTACTTC
CASSLTQGYEQYF
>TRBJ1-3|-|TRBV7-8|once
TGTGCCAGCAGCCCCGGGTACACCATATATTTT
CASSPGYTIYF
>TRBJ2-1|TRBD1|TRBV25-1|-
TGTGCCAGCAGTGGGGGACAGGCATACAATGAGCAGTTCTTC
CASSGGQAYNEQFF
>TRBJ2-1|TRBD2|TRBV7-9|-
TGTGCCAGCAGCTTCGGGACTAGCGGGAGCAACCCCCGGAATGAGCAGTTCTTC
CASSFGTSGSNPRNEQFF
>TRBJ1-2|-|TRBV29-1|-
TGCAGCGTTGATTCCGGGGGCTATGGCTACACCTTC
CSVDSGGYGYTF
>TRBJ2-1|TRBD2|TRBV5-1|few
TGCGCCAGCAGCTTCTCTAGCGGCCTCAGCTCCTACAATGAGCAGTTCTTC
CASSFSSGLSSYNEQFF
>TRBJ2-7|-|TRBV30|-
TGTGCCTGGAGTGTAACAGGCCCCCCCTACGAGCAGTACTTC
CAWSVTGPPYEQYF
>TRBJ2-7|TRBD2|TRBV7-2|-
TGTGCCAGCAGCCTGAGCGGGAGGCCCTATTACGAGCAGTACTTC
CASSLSGRPYYEQYF
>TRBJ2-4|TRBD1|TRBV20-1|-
TGCAGTGCTAGTCGGGCAGGGGGAGCCAAAAACATTCAGTACTTC
CSASRAGGAKNIQYF